Below are 3 T cell receptor beta chains sequenced from a single sample in a study of Ad26.COV2.S vaccination and SARS-CoV-2 variants. This sample's treatment: roughly 18 received Ad26.COV2.S at low or high dose, single or two shots; 5 received placebo; per-sample allocation not given. On day 63 after the first injection, vaccine and placebo recipients gave samples. Sequenced by immunoSEQ multiplex PCR; TCRdb stores in-frame clones only, minus some. The sample carries fewer than 600,000 clones, roughly nine tenths recorded once. Sequences were derived from peripheral blood, sampled in a trial of Ad26.COV2.S vaccine versus placebo. The receptors shown here come from a person aged 18-65 years who received the Ad26.COV2.S COVID-19 vaccine or a placebo.

The chain links TRBV3-1 (or the pseudogene TRBV3-2) to TRBJ2-5; no clear D gene. The CDR3 has 17 residues. Germline values: CDR1 LGHDT, CDR2 YNNKEL (reference sequence). V shed 2 bases and J shed 4 bases, with 20 bases lying between them. The DNA for the CDR3 is TGTGCCAGCAGCCAATCCGTATCTGGGGTCATGGCAGAGACCCAGTACTTC. This translates into CASSQSVSGVMAETQYF.

The chain recombines TRBV9 with TRBJ2-7; possibly TRBD1 for D (6 bases). There are 14 residues in the CDR3. Germline CDR1 is SGDLS and CDR2 is YYNGEE. Trimming cost V 5 bases and J 2 bases, with 14 bases left between them. The CDR3 loop is CASSQRDNPYEQYF. The CDR3 DNA reads TGTGCCAGCAGTCAGAGGGACAACCCCTACGAGCAGTACTTC.

The genes are TRBV30 and TRBJ1-2; 8 bases line up with TRBD1. J lost 7 bases, V lost 0 bases, and 10 bases had no gene match. Looked up from germline, CDR1 is GTSNPN and CDR2 is SVGIG (reference sequence). This CDR3 region has 15 residues. CDR3 sequence (DNA): TGTGCCTGGAGTGTACCCTTAGACAGGGGAGGTGGCTACACCTTC. Translated: CAWSVPLDRGGGYTF.